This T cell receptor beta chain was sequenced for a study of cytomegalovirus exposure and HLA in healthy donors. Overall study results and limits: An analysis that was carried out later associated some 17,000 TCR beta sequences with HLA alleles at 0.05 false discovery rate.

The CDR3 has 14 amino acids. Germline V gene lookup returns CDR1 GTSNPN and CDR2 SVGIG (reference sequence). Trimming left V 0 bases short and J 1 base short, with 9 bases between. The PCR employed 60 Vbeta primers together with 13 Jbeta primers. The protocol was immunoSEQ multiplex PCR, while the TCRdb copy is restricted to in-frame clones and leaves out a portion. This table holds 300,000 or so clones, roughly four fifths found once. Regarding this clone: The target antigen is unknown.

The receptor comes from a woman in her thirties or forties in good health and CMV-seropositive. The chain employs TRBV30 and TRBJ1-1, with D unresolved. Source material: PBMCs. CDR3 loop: CAWSVLRQNTEAFF. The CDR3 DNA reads TGTGCCTGGAGTGTATTGCGGCAGAACACTGAAGCTTTCTTT.